Reported below is one T cell receptor beta chain. What this receptor recognizes is not known. No quality values exist for individual bases; no much larger clone is one base distant. The cohort comprised under 700 healthy bone marrow donors. Cohort members were all nominally healthy when sampled, although unrecorded immune exposures were likely present. The donor was CMV seropositive and was included in the group of around 300 seropositive cohort members. A peripheral blood sample was provided by each donor, and peripheral blood mononuclear cells were used for TCR beta sequencing. Genomic DNA extraction from the blood cell samples was performed with the Qiagen DNeasy Blood Extraction Kit. Libraries were made using the immunoSEQ multiplex PCR assay. For the multiplex PCR, a mixture combining 60 forward primers for TCR Vbeta segments and 13 reverse primers for TCR Jbeta segments was used. A multiplex PCR assay on genomic DNA amplified the CDR3 region of rearranged TCR beta genes. On the Illumina HiSeq System, the amplified TCR beta libraries were sequenced as 87-base-pair reads. On the study's bioinformatics: A later analysis tallied around 80 million unique TCR beta chains across the 700 or so repertoires, and 10 million to 11 million of those chains were shared by two or more donors. Raw reads were error-corrected and collapsed into unique sequences by a nearest-neighbor algorithm in which closely related sequences were merged to remove PCR and sequencing errors. V, D and J gene segments were assigned by aligning CDR3 sequences to IMGT reference sequences. For a sequence to be retained, at least a six-nucleotide match to both a V gene segment and a J gene segment was required. A rearrangement counted as productive if the CDR3 had no stop codons and remained in frame with V and J, and every other rearrangement counted as non-productive. CDR3 was defined according to IMGT convention as the region running from the second conserved V-encoded cysteine to the conserved J-encoded phenylalanine. The earlier analysis of about 560 of the donors excluded any sequence lacking an unambiguous match to a single V gene segment. An earlier analysis of a few hundred of the donors called V segments functional above 56.7% productive rearrangements and segregating when the between-donor standard deviation exceeded 5%. To diagnose cytomegalovirus status from the catalog of TCR beta chain sequences, a statistical classification framework was built. V and J gene assignment, in a later analysis, came from comparing TCR nucleotide sequences with IMGT/GENE-DB human TR gene sequences. Using the TCRdist pipeline, a later analysis assigned CDR3 sequences along with most-parsimonious VDJ recombination scenarios. In a later analysis, each TCR beta chain was defined by its CDR3 amino acid sequence together with its V-gene family, and reads lacking a unique V-gene family were excluded. To address suspected cross-contamination and a sequencing artifact, a later analysis removed over 500 highly shared, low-generation-probability nucleotide sequences. A later analysis calculated a clonal expansion index for each public chain from normalized within-repertoire ranks of inferred template counts. Generation probabilities in a later analysis came from a VDJ recombination model fitted to out-of-frame rearrangements, and those results were checked against IGoR. A later analysis scored TCR-TCR, TCR-HLA and TCR-CMV co-occurrence with hypergeometric tests, applying a repertoire-size bias correction to TCR pairs. False discovery rates were estimated in a later analysis by permuting HLA or CMV assignments 20 times. In a later analysis, co-occurring TCRs were grouped using DBSCAN, and TCRdist sequence similarity was added for clustering within HLA-allele-positive subsets. Repertoires with fewer than 30,000 or more than 120,000 public chains, plus five repertoires with anomalous nucleotide sharing, were excluded from co-occurrence clustering. TCRdb carries this immuneACCESS record with in-frame sequences only. Its versions omit some clonotypes, under half of them owing to an unresolved V gene in the studies checked, with the rest unexplained. That table gives V, J and clone size, and the DNA gave D and trimming. Recorded for this sample are about 40,000 clones; under 70% of them occurred a single time. Around 12% of the sample rests with the top ten.

The CDR3 holds 14 amino acids from the cysteine to the phenylalanine. Only CDR3 DNA is held: 42 bases, read in frame from base 1. V ends up 1 base short and J 3 bases short, with an unmatched junction base count of 1. CDR1 and CDR2, per the germline V gene, are SGHTA and FQGTGA. The sample comes from a study of cytomegalovirus exposure and HLA in healthy donors (dated by TCRdb to 2017 to 2019). In the study overall: An earlier analysis of 587 of the donors reported over 250 Gb of sequence data and 117 million unique TCR beta sequences obtained from some 200 million T cells. An early release covering just under 650 HLA-typed donors comprised about 320 gigabases of sequencing data and tens of millions of unique TCR sequences. Of the roughly 400 genotyped donors, 80% to 90% were placed in the genetic ancestry cluster associated with self-reported Caucasian donors. The study aimed to test whether cataloging public T cell receptors could reveal signatures of past pathogen exposure. The T cell repertoires of several hundred subjects were profiled by immunosequencing and related to cytomegalovirus serostatus. In addition to the first cohort of 650 to 800 subjects, a separate validation cohort of around 110 different subjects was used. To predict cytomegalovirus infection status, the study brought together high-throughput TCR immunosequencing, statistical association of individual TCRs with disease status, and machine learning. To study patterns of TCR occurrence, a later analysis re-analyzed previously published TCR beta repertoires from hundreds of donors and added high-resolution HLA genotyping. Rather than using new phenotypic data, the later analysis identified candidate immune exposures from TCR beta sequences and from how often those sequences occurred across donors. An earlier analysis of 500 to 750 of the donors applied high-throughput TCR beta sequencing to assess whether each TCR beta V gene segment acted as functional or pseudogenic. Donor age, sex, ethnicity and CMV serostatus were collected together with the repertoire data. In a later genetic analysis, genome-wide SNP genotypes for about three fifths of the 666 donors were used, and that subset was treated as a discovery cohort. Every repertoire in the discovery cohort had been generated on one and the same sequencing platform. HLA typing included class I and class II loci at four-digit resolution. Typing coverage differed by locus: A, B, C, DRB1 and DQB1 were typed in about 620-630 donors, DQA1 in 500 to 550, DPA1 in 600 to 610, and DPB1 in just under 490. Several DR-DQ haplotypes were treated as single units for association and clustering because of strong linkage in the cohort. Among about 370 genotyped donors of the cohort, an average of around 240,000 unique TCR beta nucleotide sequences was sequenced per donor, of which about 19% were non-productive. Study-wide conclusions, independent of this receptor: In a later genetic analysis, a missense DCLRE1C variant was associated with V-gene and J-gene trimming of TCR beta chains, and the association was replicated in an independent cohort. In vitro tests confirmed that three of the cytomegalovirus-associated TCR beta chains recognize cytomegalovirus antigens. According to the authors, the approach could potentially be generalized to other disease states and immunological phenotypes. In this cohort, only TCR beta chains were sequenced, and detectable features were limited by the absence of alpha or paired-chain data. The sequencing pipeline was judged likely to have produced a cluster of highly shared sequence variants as a technical artifact. When HLA alleles, especially DR and DQ, strongly co-occurred, TCR associations were difficult to assign to individual alleles. Most TCR sequences were observed very rarely across donors, whereas some public TCRs were present in many individuals. Because HLA typing was unavailable for some donors at each locus, only the typed subset was used in association tests. A later analysis found that TCR association rates varied across HLA loci, with DRB1 alleles showing the most associated TCRs and HLA-C alleles the fewest. Because counts were too low, some 16 rarely observed V segments, including chromosome 9 orphons, were excluded from the earlier analysis of 587 of the donors. A later analysis associated 17,000 or so TCR beta sequences with specific HLA alleles at a false discovery rate of 0.05. Broadly in line with IMGT annotations, most TCR beta V segments showed up in productive rearrangements about 87% or about 30% of the time in an earlier analysis of approximately 600 of the donors. According to a later analysis, parvovirus B19, influenza, CMV and Epstein-Barr virus appeared linked to several top co-occurrence clusters. Roughly uniform sequencing depth across donors was assumed in presence/absence analyses, although this assumption may not hold. A later analysis found that most CMV-associated TCR beta chains appeared HLA-restricted, with HLA associations seemingly driven largely by CMV exposure. A later analysis found that HLA-associated TCR beta chains were more clonally expanded and had lower generation probabilities than equally common non-associated chains. The classifier was reported to diagnose cytomegalovirus status with high specificity and sensitivity in both the original and validation cohorts. Linkage disequilibrium might explain the correlated functional status among segregating V segments, but an unknown experimental factor could not be excluded. A further reported finding was that TCR beta sequences accurately predicted the HLA-A and HLA-B alleles for most subjects in the first cohort. Immune exposure information for the cohort was limited to CMV serostatus. Because the 87-base-pair reads could not distinguish some IMGT-functional V segments, including TRBV6-2 and TRBV6-3, those segments were excluded. Compared with the approximately 720-donor mean, donors in an Asian-associated ancestry cluster had fewer N-insertions in productive TCRs, according to a later genetic analysis. In the study, approximately 160 TCR beta chains were listed as associated with cytomegalovirus.

The sequenced material came from PBMCs. This receptor was identified in a man aged 60 to 69 in good health and CMV-seropositive. In this chain, TRBV7-3 is recombined with TRBJ2-3; 7 bases in between match TRBD2. The DNA sequence follows: TGTGCCAGCAGCTTAAGGGGGGGAACAGATACGCAGTATTTT. The resulting protein is CASSLRGGTDTQYF.